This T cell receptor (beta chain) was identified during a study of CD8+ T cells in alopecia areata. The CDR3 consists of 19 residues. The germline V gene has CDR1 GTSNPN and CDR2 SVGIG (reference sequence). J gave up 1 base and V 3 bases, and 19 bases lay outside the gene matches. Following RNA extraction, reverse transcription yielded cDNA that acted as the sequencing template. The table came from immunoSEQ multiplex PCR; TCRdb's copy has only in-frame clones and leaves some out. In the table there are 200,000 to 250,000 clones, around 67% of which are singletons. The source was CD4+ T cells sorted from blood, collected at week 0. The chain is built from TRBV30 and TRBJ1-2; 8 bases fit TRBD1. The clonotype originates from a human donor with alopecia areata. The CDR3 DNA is TGTGCCTGGAGGGTTTCGTCAGGGGGCAACGGACCTAATAACTATGGCTACACCTTC. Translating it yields CAWRVSSGGNGPNNYGYTF.